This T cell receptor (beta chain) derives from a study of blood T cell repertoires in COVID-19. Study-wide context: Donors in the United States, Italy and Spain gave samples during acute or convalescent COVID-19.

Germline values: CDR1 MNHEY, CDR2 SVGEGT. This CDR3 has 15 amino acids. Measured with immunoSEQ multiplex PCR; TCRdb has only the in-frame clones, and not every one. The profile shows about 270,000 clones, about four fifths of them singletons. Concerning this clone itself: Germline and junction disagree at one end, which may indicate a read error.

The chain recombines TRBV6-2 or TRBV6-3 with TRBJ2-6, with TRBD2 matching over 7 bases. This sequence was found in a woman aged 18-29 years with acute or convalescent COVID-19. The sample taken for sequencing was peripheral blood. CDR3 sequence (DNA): TGTGCCAGCAGTTATGTTCGGGGGGAGGCCGACGTCCTGACTTTC. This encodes CASSYVRGEADVLTF.